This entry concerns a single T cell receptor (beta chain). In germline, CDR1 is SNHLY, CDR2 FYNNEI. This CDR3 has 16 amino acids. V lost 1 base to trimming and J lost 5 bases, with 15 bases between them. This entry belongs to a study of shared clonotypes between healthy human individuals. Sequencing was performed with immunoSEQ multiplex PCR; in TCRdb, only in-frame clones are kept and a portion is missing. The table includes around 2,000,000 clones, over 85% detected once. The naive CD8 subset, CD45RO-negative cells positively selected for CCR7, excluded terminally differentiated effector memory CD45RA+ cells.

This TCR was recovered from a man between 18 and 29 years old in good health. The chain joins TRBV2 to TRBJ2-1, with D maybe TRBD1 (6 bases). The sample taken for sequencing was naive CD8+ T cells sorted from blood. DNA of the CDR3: TGTGCCAGCAGTGAAGTGCCAGGGGAACTTGACAATGAGCAGTTCTTC. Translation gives CASSEVPGELDNEQFF.